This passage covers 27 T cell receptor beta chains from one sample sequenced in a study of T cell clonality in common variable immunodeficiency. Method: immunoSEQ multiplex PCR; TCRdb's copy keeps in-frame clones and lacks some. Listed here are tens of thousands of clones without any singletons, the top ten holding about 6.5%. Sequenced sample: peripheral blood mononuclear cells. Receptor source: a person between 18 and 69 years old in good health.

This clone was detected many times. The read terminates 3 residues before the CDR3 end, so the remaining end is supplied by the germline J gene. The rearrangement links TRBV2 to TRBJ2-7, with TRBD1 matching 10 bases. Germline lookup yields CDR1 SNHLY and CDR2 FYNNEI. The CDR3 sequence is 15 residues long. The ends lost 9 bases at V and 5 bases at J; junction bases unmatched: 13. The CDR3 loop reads CARGFDGTGVNEQYF. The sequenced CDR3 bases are TGTGCCAGGGGCTTTGACGGGACAGGGGTAAACGAG. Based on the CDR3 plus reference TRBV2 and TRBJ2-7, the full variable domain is EPEVTQTPSHQVTQMGQEVILRCVPISNHLYFYWYRQILGQKVEFLVSFYNNEISEKSEIFDDQFSVERPDGSNFTLKIRSTKLEDSAMYFCARGFDGTGVNEQYFGPGTRLTVT.

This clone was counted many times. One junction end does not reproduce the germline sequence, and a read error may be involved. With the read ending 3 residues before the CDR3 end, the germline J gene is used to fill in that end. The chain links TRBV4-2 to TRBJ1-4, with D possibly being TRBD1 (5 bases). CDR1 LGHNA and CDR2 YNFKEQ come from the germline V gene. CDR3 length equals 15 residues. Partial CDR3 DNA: TGCGCCAGCAGCCAAGAGCGAGGGGCTAATGAAAAA. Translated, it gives CASSQERGANEK. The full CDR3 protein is CASSQERGANEKLFF.

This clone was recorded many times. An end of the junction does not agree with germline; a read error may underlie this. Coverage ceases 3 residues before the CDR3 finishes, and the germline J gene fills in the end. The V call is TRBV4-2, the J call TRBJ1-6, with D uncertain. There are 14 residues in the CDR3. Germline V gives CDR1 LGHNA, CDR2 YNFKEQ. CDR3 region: CASSQAGGPGPLHF. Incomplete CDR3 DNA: TGCGCCAGCAGCCAAGCCGGAGGTCCGGGGCCC.

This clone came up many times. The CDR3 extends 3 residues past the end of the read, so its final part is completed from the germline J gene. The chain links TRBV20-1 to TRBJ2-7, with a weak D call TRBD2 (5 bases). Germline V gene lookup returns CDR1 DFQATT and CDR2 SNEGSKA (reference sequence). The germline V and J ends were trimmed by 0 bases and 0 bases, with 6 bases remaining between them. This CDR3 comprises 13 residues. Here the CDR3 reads CSARDLASYEQYF. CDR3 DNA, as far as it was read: TGCAGTGCTAGAGATCTAGCCTCCTACGAG.

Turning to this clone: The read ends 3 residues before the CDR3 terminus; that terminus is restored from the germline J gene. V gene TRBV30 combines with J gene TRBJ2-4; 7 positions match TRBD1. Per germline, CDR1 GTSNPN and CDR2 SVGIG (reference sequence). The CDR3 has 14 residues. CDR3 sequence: CAWSDETGYYGQYF. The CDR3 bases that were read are TGTGCCTGGAGTGATGAGACAGGGTACTATGGT.

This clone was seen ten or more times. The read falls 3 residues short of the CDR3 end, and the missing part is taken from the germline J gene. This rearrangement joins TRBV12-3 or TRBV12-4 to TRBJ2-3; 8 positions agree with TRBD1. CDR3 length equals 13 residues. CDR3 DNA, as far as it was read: TGTGCCAGCAGTTTGACAGGGACAGGCGCG. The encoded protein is CASSLTGTGA. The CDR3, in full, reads CASSLTGTGAQYF.

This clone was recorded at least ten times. The covered CDR3 bases are TGCAGCGTTGTGCCAGGGTGGGGATCCTATGGC. This encodes CSVVPGWGSYG. Given in full, the CDR3 is CSVVPGWGSYGYTF. The chain combines TRBV29-1 with TRBJ1-2; a weak D match, TRBD1 (5 bases). With the read ending 3 residues before the CDR3 end, the germline J gene is used to fill in that end. V gave up 4 bases and J gave up 4 bases, with 16 bases separating them. Germline CDR1 reads SQVTM; CDR2 reads ANQGSEA. This CDR3 spans 14 amino acids.

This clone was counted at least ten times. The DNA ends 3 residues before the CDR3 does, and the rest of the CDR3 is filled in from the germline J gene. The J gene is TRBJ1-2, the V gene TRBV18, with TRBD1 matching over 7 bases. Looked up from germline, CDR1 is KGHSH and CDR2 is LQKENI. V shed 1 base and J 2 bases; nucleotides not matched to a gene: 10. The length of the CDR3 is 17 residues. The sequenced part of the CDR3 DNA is TGTGCCAGCTCACCACAGTCCCCGACAGGGCTAAACTATGGC. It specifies CASSPQSPTGLNYG. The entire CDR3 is CASSPQSPTGLNYGYTF.

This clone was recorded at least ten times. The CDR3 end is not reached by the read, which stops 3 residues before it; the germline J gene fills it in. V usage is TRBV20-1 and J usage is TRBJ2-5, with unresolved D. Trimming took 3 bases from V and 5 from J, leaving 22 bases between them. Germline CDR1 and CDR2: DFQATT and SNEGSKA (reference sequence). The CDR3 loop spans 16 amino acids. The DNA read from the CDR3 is TGCAGTGCTAGTTTGTCCTTAGCTTCCCGGTGGGAGACC. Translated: CSASLSLASRWET. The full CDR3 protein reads CSASLSLASRWETQYF.

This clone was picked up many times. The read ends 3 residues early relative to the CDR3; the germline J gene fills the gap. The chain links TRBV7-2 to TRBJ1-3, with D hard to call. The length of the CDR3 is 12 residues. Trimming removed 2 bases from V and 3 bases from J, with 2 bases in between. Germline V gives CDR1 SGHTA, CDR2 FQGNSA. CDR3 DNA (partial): TGTGCCAGCAGCTTACTTGGAAACACC. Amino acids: CASSLLGNT. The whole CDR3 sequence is CASSLLGNTIYF.

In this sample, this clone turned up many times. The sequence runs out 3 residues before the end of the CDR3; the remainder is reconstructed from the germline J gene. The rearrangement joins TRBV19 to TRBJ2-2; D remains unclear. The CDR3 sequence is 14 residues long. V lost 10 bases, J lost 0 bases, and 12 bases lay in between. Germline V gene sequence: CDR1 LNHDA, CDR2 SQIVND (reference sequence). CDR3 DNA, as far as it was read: TGTGCCACCCAGACACTGTCGAACACCGGGGAG. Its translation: CATQTLSNTGE. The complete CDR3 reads CATQTLSNTGELFF.

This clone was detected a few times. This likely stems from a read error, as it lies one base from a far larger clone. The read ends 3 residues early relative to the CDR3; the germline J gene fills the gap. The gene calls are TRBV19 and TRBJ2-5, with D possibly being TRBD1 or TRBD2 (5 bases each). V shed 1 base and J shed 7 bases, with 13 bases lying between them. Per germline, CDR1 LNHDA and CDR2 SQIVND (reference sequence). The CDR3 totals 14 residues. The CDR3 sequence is CASSIGPRGATQYF. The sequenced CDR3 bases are TGTGCCAGTAGTATAGGTCCTAGGGGAGCGACC.

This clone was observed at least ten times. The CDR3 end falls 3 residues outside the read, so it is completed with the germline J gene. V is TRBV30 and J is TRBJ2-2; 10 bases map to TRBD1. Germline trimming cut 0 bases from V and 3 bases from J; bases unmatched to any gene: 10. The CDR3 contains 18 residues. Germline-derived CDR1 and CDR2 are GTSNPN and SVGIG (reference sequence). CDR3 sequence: CAWSVVRDRGKYTGELFF. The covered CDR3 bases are TGTGCCTGGAGTGTAGTCCGGGACAGGGGAAAGTACACCGGGGAG.

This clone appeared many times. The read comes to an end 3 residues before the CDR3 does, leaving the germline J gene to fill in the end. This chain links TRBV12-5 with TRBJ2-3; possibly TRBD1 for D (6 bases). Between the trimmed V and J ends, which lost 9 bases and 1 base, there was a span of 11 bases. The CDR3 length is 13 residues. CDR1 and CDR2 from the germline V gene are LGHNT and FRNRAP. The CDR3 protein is CASQGLRTDTQYF. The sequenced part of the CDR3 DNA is TGTGCTAGCCAGGGGCTTCGCACAGATACG.

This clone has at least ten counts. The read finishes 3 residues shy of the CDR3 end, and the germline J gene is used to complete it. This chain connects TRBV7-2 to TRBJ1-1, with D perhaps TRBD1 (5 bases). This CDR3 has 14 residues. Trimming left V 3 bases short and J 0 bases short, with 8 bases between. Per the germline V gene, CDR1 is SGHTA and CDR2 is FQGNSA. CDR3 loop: CASSFGGMNTEAFF. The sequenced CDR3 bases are TGTGCCAGCAGCTTCGGGGGGATGAACACTGAA. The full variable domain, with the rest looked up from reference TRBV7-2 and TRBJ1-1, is GAGVSQSPSNKVTEKGKDVELRCDPISGHTALYWYRQSLGQGLEFLIYFQGNSAPDKSGLPSDRFSAERTGGSVSTLTIQRTQQEDSAVYLCASSFGGMNTEAFFGQGTRLTVV.

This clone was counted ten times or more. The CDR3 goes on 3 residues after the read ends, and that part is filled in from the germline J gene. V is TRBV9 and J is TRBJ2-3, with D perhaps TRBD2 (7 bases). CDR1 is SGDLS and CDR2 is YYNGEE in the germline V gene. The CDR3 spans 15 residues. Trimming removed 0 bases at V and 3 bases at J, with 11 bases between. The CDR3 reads CASSVGGGETDTQYF. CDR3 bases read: TGTGCCAGCAGCGTAGGAGGGGGGGAGACAGATACG.

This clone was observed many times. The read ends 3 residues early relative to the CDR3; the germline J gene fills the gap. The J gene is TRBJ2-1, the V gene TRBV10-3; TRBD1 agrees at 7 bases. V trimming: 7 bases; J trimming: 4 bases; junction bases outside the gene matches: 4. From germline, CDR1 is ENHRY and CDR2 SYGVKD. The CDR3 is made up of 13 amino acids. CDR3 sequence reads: CAINGQEYNEQFF. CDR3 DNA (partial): TGTGCCATCAACGGACAGGAGTACAATGAG.

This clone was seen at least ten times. CDR3 bases read: TGTGCCAGTACCACCCGATCGGCGGGGTCGCAGCCC. Its translation: CASTTRSAGSQP. The entire CDR3 is CASTTRSAGSQPQHF. The rearrangement uses TRBV19 and TRBJ1-5; no clear D gene. The read finishes 3 residues shy of the CDR3 end, and the germline J gene is used to complete it. V was clipped by 7 bases and J by 7 bases, with 20 bases between them. The CDR3 totals 15 residues. CDR1 and CDR2 (germline): LNHDA, SQIVND (reference sequence). Full variable domain (outside the CDR3, taken from reference TRBV19 and TRBJ1-5): DGGITQSPKYLFRKEGQNVTLSCEQNLNHDAMYWYRQDPGQGLRLIYYSQIVNDFQKGDIAEGYSVSREKKESFPLTVTSAQKNPTAFYLCASTTRSAGSQPQHFGDGTRLSIL.

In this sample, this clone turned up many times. CDR3 sequence reads: CAISAAGNTGELFF. The DNA read from the CDR3 is TGTGCCATCAGTGCCGCAGGAAACACCGGGGAG. The rearrangement uses TRBV10-3 and TRBJ2-2, with D unclear. The sequence runs out 3 residues before the end of the CDR3; the remainder is reconstructed from the germline J gene. The CDR3 length is 14 residues. From germline, CDR1 is ENHRY and CDR2 SYGVKD. V lost 4 bases to trimming and J lost 2 bases, with 8 bases between them.

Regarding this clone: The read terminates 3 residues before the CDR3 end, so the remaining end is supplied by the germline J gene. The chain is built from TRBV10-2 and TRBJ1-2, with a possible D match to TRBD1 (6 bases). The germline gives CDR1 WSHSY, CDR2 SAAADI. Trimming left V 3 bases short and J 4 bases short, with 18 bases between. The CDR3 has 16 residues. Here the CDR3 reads CASSERGSVALYGYTF. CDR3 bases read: TGCGCCAGCAGTGAAAGGGGGTCGGTAGCTCTCTATGGC.

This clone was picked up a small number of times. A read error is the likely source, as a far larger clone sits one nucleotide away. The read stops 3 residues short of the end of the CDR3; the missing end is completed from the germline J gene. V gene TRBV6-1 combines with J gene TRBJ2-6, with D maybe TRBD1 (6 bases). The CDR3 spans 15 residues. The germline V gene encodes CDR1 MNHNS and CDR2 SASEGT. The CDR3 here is CASREDSSGANVLTF. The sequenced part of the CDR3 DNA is TGTGCCAGCCGTGAGGACAGCTCTGGGGCCAACGTC.

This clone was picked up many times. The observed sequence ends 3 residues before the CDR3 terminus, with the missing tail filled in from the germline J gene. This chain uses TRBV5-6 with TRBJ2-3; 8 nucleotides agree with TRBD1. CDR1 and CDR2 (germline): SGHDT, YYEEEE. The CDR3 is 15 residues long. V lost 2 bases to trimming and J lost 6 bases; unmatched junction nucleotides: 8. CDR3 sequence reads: CASSFGQGQVDTQYF. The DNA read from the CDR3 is TGTGCCAGCAGCTTTGGACAGGGACAGGTGGATACG. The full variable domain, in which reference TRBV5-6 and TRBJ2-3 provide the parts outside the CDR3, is DAGVTQSPTHLIKTRGQQVTLRCSPKSGHDTVSWYQQALGQGPQFIFQYYEEEERQRGNFPDRFSGHQFPNYSSELNVNALLLGDSALYLCASSFGQGQVDTQYFGPGTRLTVL.

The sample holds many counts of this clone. The CDR3 protein is CSAPTDALQETQYF. The part of the CDR3 DNA that was read is TGCAGTGCCCCGACAGACGCCCTCCAAGAGACC. The rearrangement links TRBV20-1 to TRBJ2-5; a weak D match, TRBD1 (5 bases). The CDR3 is cut off 3 residues early in the read; its end comes from the germline J gene. V was trimmed by 6 bases and J by 1 base, leaving 15 bases between them. The CDR3 has 14 residues. CDR1 and CDR2 from the germline V gene are DFQATT and SNEGSKA (reference sequence).

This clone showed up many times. The covered CDR3 bases are TGTGCCTGCAGGGGGCTGGATAATGAAAAG. Translated, it gives CACRGLDNEK. The full CDR3 protein is CACRGLDNEKLFF. V and J are TRBV19 and TRBJ2-2, with TRBD1 matching over 8 bases. Read coverage stops 3 residues before the CDR3 terminus; the germline J gene supplies the remainder. The CDR3 runs to 13 residues. Per germline, CDR1 LNHDA and CDR2 SQIVND (reference sequence).

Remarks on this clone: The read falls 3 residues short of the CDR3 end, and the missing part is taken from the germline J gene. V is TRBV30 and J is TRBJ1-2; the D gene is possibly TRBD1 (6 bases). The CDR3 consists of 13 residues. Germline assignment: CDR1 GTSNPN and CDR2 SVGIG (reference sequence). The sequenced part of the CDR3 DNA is TGTGCCTGGGAAAAGGACAGCACAGATACC. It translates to CAWEKDSTDT. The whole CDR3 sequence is CAWEKDSTDTYTF.

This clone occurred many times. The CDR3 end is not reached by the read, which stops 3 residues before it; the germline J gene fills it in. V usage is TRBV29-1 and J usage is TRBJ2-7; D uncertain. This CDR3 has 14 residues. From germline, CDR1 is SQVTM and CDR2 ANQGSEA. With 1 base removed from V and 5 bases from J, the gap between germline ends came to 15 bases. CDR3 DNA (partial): TGCAGCGTTGAAGTAACACAGCTATACCACGAG. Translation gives CSVEVTQLYHE. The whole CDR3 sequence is CSVEVTQLYHEQYF.

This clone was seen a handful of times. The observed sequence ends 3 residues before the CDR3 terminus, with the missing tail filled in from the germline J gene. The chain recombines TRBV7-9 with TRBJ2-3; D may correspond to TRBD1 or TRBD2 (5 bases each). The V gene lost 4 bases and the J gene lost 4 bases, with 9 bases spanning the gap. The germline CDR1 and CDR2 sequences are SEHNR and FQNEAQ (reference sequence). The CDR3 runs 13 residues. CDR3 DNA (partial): TGTGCCAGCAGCTACCGAGGGGCAGATACG. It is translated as CASSYRGADT. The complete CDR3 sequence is CASSYRGADTQYF.